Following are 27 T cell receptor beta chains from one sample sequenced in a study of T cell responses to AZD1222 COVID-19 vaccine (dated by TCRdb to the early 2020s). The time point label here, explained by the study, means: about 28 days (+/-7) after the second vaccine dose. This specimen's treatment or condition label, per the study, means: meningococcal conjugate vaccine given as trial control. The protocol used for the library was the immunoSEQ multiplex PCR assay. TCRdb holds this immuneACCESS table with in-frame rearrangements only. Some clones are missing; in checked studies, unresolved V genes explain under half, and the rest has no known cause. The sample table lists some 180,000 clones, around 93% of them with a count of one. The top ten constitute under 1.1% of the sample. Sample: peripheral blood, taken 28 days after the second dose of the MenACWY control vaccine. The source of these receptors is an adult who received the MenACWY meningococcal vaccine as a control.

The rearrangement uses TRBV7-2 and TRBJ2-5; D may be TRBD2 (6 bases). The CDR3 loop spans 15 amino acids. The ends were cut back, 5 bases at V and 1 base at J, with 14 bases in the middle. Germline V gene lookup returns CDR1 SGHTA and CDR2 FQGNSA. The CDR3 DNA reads TGTGCCAGCAGCCTCCAGGCGGGGATCCAAGAGACCCAGTACTTC. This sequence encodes CASSLQAGIQETQYF.

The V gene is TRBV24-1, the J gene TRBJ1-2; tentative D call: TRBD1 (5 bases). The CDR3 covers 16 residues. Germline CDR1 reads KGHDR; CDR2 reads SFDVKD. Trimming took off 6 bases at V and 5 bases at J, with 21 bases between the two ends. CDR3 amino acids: CATSWGGGPSGYGYTF. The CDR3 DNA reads TGTGCCACCAGTTGGGGGGGTGGACCTTCGGGTTATGGCTACACCTTC.

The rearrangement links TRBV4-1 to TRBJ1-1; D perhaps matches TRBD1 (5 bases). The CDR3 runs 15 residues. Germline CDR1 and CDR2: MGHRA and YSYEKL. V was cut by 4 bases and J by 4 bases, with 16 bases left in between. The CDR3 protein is CASSPEVGEGTEAFF. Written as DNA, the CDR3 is TGCGCCAGCAGCCCCGAGGTAGGGGAAGGCACTGAAGCTTTCTTT.

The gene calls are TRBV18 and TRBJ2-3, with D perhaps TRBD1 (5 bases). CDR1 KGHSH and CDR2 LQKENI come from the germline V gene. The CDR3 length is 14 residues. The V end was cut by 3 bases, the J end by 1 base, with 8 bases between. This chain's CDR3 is CASSPTTGTDTQYF. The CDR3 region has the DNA TGTGCCAGCTCACCGACGACAGGCACAGATACGCAGTATTTT.

The CDR3 protein is CAWVQGQGPGTEAFF. Here the CDR3 DNA reads TGTGCCTGGGTTCAAGGACAGGGGCCAGGCACTGAAGCTTTCTTT. The chain joins TRBV30 to TRBJ1-1, with 9 bases matching TRBD1. The length of the CDR3 is 15 residues. Trimming cost V 5 bases and J 4 bases; bases outside gene matches: 11. CDR1 is GTSNPN, CDR2 SVGIG, per germline (reference sequence).

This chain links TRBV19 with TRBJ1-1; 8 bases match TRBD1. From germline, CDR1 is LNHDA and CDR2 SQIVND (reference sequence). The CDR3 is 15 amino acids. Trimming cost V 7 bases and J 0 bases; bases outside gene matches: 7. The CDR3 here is CASTIQGAVNTEAFF. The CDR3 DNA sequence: TGTGCCAGTACAATTCAGGGGGCGGTGAACACTGAAGCTTTCTTT.

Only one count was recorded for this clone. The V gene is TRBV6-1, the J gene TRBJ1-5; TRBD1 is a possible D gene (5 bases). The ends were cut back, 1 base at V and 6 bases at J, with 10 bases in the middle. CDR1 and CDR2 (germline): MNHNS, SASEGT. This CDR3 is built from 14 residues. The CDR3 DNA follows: TGTGCCAGCAGTGAAGTGGGGGGTGCTCAGCCCCAGCATTTT. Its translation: CASSEVGGAQPQHF.

The CDR3 sequence: CASSYSRGQETQYF. The CDR3 DNA sequence: TGTGCCAGCAGTTACTCACGCGGACAAGAGACCCAGTACTTC. The chain is built from TRBV6-2 or TRBV6-3 and TRBJ2-5, with unresolved D. The CDR3 covers 14 residues. From germline, CDR1 is MNHEY and CDR2 SVGEGT. The V end was cut by 0 bases, the J end by 2 bases, with 7 bases between.

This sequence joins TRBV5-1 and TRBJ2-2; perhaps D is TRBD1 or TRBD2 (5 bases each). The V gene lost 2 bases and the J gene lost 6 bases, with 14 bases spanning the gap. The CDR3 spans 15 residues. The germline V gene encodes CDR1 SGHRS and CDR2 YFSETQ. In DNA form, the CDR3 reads TGCGCCAGCAGCTTACCGGGACGTAAAGCCGGGGAGCTGTTTTTT. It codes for CASSLPGRKAGELFF.

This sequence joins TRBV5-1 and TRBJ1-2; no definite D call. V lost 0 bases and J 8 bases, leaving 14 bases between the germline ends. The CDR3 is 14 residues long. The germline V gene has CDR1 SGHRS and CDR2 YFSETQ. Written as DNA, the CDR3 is TGCGCCAGCAGCTTGGCCTGGGAAACCGAGGGCTACACCTTC. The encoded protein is CASSLAWETEGYTF.

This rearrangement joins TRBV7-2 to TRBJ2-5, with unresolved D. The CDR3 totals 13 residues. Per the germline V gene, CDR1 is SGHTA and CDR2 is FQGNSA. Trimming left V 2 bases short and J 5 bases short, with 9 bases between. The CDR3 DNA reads TGTGCCAGCAGCTTATTCTCAATTGAGACCCAGTACTTC. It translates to CASSLFSIETQYF.

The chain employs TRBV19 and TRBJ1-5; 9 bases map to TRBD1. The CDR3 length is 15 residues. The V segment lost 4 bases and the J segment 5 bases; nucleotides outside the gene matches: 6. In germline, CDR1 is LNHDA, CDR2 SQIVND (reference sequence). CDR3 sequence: CASSTSGQGHQPQHF. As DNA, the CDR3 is TGTGCCAGTAGTACCTCGGGACAGGGACATCAGCCCCAGCATTTT.

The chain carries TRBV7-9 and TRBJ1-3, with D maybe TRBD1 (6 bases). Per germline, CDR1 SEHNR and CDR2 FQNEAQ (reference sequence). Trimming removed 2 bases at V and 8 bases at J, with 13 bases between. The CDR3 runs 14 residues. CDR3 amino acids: CASSLFTGADTIYF. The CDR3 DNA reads TGTGCCAGCAGCTTATTTACGGGGGCGGACACCATATATTTT.

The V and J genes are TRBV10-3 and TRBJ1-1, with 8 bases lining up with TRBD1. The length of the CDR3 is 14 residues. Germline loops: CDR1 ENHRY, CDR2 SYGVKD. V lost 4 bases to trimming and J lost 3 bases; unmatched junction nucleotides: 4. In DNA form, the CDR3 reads TGTGCCATCAGTGCCCAACAGGGGGACACTGAAGCTTTCTTT. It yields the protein CAISAQQGDTEAFF.

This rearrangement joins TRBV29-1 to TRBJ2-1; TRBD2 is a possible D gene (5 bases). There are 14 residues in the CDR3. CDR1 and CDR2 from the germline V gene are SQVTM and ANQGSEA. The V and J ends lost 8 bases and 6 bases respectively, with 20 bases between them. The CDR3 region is CSLKFRGSGNEQFF. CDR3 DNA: TGCAGCTTAAAATTCCGGGGTTCAGGCAATGAGCAGTTCTTC.

The CDR3 sequence is CASSVGTAGNTIYF. CDR3 coding DNA: TGTGCCAGCTCCGTAGGGACAGCTGGAAACACCATATATTTT. The genes are TRBV25-1 and TRBJ1-3, with 7 bases lining up with TRBD1. Germline V gives CDR1 MGHDK, CDR2 SYGVNS. The length of the CDR3 is 14 residues. With V trimmed by 8 bases and J by 2 bases, 6 bases remained unmatched.

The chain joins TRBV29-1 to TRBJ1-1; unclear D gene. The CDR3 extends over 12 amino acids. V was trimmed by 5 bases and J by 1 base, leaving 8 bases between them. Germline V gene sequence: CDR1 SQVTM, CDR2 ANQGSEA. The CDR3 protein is CSVLEGNTEAFF. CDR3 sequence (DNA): TGCAGCGTTCTAGAGGGGAACACTGAAGCTTTCTTT.

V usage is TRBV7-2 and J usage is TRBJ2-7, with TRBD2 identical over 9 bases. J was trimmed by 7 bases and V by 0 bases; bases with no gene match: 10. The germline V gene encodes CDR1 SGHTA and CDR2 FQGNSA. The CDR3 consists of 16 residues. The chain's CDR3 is CASSLALGGGAGEQYF. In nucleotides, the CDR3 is TGTGCCAGCAGCTTAGCGCTCGGCGGGGGGGCGGGTGAGCAGTACTTC.

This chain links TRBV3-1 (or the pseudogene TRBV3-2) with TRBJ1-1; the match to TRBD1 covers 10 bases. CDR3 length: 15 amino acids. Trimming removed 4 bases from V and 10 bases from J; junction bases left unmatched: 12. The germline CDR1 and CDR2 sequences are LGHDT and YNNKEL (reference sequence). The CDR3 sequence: CASSPKGQGVFSAFF. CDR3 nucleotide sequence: TGTGCCAGCAGCCCTAAAGGACAGGGGGTTTTCTCAGCTTTCTTT.

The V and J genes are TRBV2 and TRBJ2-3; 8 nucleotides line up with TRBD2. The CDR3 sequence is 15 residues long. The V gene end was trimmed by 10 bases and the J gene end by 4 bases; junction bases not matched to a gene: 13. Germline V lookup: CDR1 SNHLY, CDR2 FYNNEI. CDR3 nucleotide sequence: TGTGCCAACATAATACCGGGACTAGGGTCAGATACGCAGTATTTT. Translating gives CANIIPGLGSDTQYF. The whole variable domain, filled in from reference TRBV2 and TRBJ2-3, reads EPEVTQTPSHQVTQMGQEVILRCVPISNHLYFYWYRQILGQKVEFLVSFYNNEISEKSEIFDDQFSVERPDGSNFTLKIRSTKLEDSAMYFCANIIPGLGSDTQYFGPGTRLTVL.

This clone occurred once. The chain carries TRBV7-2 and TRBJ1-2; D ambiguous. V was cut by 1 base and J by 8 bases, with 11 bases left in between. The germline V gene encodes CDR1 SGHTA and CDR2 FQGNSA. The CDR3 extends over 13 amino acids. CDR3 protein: CASSLDSLAGYTF. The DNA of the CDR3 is TGTGCCAGCAGCTTAGACTCCTTGGCGGGCTACACCTTC.

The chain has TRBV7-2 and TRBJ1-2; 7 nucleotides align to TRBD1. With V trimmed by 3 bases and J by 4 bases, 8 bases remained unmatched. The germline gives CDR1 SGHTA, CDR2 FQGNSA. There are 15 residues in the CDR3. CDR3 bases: TGTGCCAGCAGCTTCTCCAGGGGGAGAGGCTATGGCTACACCTTC. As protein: CASSFSRGRGYGYTF.

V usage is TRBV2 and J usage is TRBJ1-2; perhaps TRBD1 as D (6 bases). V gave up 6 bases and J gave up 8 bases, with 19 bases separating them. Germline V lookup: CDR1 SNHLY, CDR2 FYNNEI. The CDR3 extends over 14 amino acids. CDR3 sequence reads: CASRGAGQTGGYTF. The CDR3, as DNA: TGTGCCAGCAGGGGGGCTGGACAAACCGGGGGCTACACCTTC.

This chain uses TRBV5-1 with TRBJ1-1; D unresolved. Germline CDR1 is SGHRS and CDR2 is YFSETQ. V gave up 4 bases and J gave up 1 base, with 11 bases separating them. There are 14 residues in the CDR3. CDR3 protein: CASSLPSSNTEAFF. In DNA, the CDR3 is TGCGCCAGCAGCCTCCCAAGCTCGAACACTGAAGCTTTCTTT.

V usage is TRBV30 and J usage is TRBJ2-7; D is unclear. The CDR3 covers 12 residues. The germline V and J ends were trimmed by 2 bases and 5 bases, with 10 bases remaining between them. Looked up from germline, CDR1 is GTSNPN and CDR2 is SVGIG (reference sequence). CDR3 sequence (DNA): TGTGCCTGGAGTCCCCCTACAGACGAGCAGTACTTC. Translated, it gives CAWSPPTDEQYF.

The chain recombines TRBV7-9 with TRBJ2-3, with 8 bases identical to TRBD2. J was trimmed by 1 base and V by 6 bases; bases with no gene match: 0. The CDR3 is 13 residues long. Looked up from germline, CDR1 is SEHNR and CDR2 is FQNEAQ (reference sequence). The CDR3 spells CASRRGGTDTQYF. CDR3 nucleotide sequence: TGTGCCAGCAGGCGGGGGGGCACAGATACGCAGTATTTT.

The CDR3 here is CASSASVGGFNTGELFF. The CDR3 region has the DNA TGTGCCAGCAGTGCCTCGGTGGGGGGTTTCAACACCGGGGAGCTGTTTTTT. The rearrangement uses TRBV6-1 and TRBJ2-2; tentatively, D is TRBD2 (6 bases). The length of the CDR3 is 17 residues. V gave up 4 bases and J gave up 2 bases, with 17 bases separating them. Per germline, CDR1 MNHNS and CDR2 SASEGT.